This T cell receptor (beta chain) appears in the sequencing data of a study of blood T cells in healthy people across ages. General study results and limits: Donor CMV status, an unknown factor, possibly confounded changes in expanded clonotypes. A strong correlation was seen between TCR beta diversity and naive T cell percentage.

Primed by a sample-barcoded 5' primer and a J-beta primer mix, a second PCR proceeded for about 7 to 11 cycles. From the 5' RACE reads, TCRdb called clonotypes with MiXCR, one entry per CDR3 protein. The sample lists hundreds of thousands of distinct CDR3 sequences, approximately 52% occurring once. Germline assignment: CDR1 KGHDR and CDR2 SFDVKD. V was pared by 6 bases and J by 2 bases, with 8 bases between. The CDR3 runs to 13 residues. About this clonotype itself: Antigen: not known.

The TCR originated in a man in his fifties or sixties in good health. The source material was blood. V is TRBV24-1 and J is TRBJ2-3, with no clear D. DNA for the CDR3: TGTGCCACCAGTCCGGGCCCCACAGATACGCAGTATTTT. It yields the protein CATSPGPTDTQYF.